This T cell receptor (beta chain) came from a study of T cell changes during pregnancy in multiple sclerosis. The germline gives CDR1 MNHNS, CDR2 SASEGT. The CDR3 spans 15 residues. V dropped 7 bases and J dropped 3; count of bases not matched to a gene: 10. TCRdb's copy holds only in-frame clones and misses some; the assay was immunoSEQ multiplex PCR. The sample has 38,000 or so clones, around 93% seen once; the top ten hold around 0.4%. Sample: CD4+ T cells from peripheral blood mononuclear cells, taken in the second trimester of pregnancy. This clonotype was obtained from a female donor with multiple sclerosis, enrolled in a pregnancy study. V and J are TRBV6-1 and TRBJ2-7; 9 bases align to TRBD1. CDR3 nucleotides: TGTGCCAGCAACTCACCGGGACAGGGCTACTACGAGCAGTACTTC. Protein product: CASNSPGQGYYEQYF.